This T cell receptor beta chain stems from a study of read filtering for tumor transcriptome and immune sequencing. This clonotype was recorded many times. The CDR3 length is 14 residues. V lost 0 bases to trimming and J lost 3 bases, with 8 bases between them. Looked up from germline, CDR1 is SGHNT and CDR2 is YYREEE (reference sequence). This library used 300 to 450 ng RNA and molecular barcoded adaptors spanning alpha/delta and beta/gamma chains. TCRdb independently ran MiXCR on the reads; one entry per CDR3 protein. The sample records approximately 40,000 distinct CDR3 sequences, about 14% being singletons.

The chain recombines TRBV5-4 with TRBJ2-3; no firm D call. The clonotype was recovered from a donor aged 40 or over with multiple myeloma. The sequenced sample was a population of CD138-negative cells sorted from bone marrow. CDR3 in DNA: TGTGCCAGCAGCTTGGGGGTATCGACAGATACGCAGTATTTT. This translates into CASSLGVSTDTQYF.